The 24 T cell receptor beta chains below all came from one sample that was sequenced in a study of post-analysis software for immune sequencing data. No antigen is known for these receptors. Findings and limits, study-wide: In patients, a few TRBV segments were more frequent than in controls, with TRBV5-6, TRBV5-1 and TRBV20-1 among them.

Unique-molecular-identifier-tagged TCR beta cDNA libraries were used. Each CDR3 protein is one row after TCRdb ran MiXCR on the PCR reads. The data contain roughly 580,000 distinct CDR3 sequences, roughly two fifths of them seen just once; the ten biggest clones take up around 1.7%. The material sequenced was blood. These receptors all come from a girl aged 5-17 years with multiple sclerosis.

This clonotype has a handful of counts. The CDR3 DNA reads TGTGCCAGCAGCTTAGGGGGGGACAGGGCCCCCTACGAGCAGTACTTC. It yields the protein CASSLGGDRAPYEQYF. The chain combines TRBV7-2 with TRBJ2-7; TRBD1 aligns across 9 bases. The V segment lost 1 base and the J segment 2 bases; nucleotides outside the gene matches: 6. In germline, CDR1 is SGHTA, CDR2 FQGNSA. The CDR3 loop spans 16 amino acids.

The table lists this clonotype with a count of one. CDR3 region: CASSSGQRTYNEQYF. Written as DNA, the CDR3 is TGTGCCAGCAGTTCCGGACAGCGGACCTACAATGAGCAGTACTTC. The chain is built from TRBV5-4 and TRBJ2-1; tentative D call: TRBD1 (6 bases). The closer fit of TRBJ2-7 to the DNA end suggests the J call may be wrong. The CDR3 runs 15 residues. The germline V gene has CDR1 SGHNT and CDR2 YYREEE (reference sequence).

This clonotype has only one observation. This chain joins TRBV3-1 and TRBJ2-5; the match to TRBD2 covers 9 bases. Germline loops: CDR1 LGHDT, CDR2 YNNKEL (reference sequence). The CDR3 runs 16 residues. The ends lost 0 bases at V and 5 bases at J; junction bases unmatched: 7. The CDR3: CASSQDGASGKETQYF. The CDR3 DNA reads TGTGCCAGCAGCCAAGACGGGGCTAGCGGGAAGGAGACCCAGTACTTC.

This rearrangement joins TRBV6-4 to TRBJ2-1, with D perhaps TRBD2 (6 bases). This CDR3 is built from 12 residues. Germline CDR1 MRHNA, CDR2 SNTAGT. With 8 bases removed from V and 10 bases from J, the gap between germline ends came to 15 bases. The CDR3 loop reads CASGTGGVEQFF. The DNA for the CDR3 is TGTGCCAGCGGGACTGGCGGGGTGGAGCAGTTCTTC.

The chain links TRBV9 to TRBJ2-1; 11 nucleotides match TRBD2. The ends lost 2 bases at V and 9 bases at J; junction bases unmatched: 7. This CDR3 is built from 15 residues. The germline V gene has CDR1 SGDLS and CDR2 YYNGEE. The CDR3 DNA follows: TGTGCCAGCAGCGTTTATAGCGGGAGGGCCGCTGAGCAGTTCTTC. As protein: CASSVYSGRAAEQFF.

This clonotype occurred a few times. V gene TRBV7-2 combines with J gene TRBJ2-7; D unresolved. The V and J ends lost 3 bases and 5 bases respectively, with 8 bases between them. The germline CDR1 and CDR2 sequences are SGHTA and FQGNSA. This CDR3 contains 12 residues. The CDR3 sequence: CASSLDGHEQYF. Here the CDR3 DNA reads TGTGCCAGCAGCTTGGATGGCCACGAGCAGTACTTC. Filled out from reference TRBV7-2 and TRBJ2-7, the complete variable domain reads GAGVSQSPSNKVTEKGKDVELRCDPISGHTALYWYRQSLGQGLEFLIYFQGNSAPDKSGLPSDRFSAERTGGSVSTLTIQRTQQEDSAVYLCASSLDGHEQYFGPGTRLTVT.

The J gene is TRBJ2-6, the V gene TRBV12-3 or TRBV12-4, with a possible D match to TRBD2 (5 bases). This CDR3 is built from 17 residues. The V gene lost 2 bases and the J gene lost 1 base, with 12 bases spanning the gap. This CDR3 reads CASSLSHRGSGANVLTF. The DNA for the CDR3 is TGTGCCAGCAGTTTAAGCCATCGAGGGTCTGGGGCCAACGTCCTGACTTTC.

This clonotype was found a few times. The CDR3 spells CASSSRGGLAGEMNEQFF. The CDR3 nucleotides read TGTGCCAGCAGCTCCAGAGGGGGGCTAGCGGGAGAAATGAATGAGCAGTTCTTC. The chain uses TRBV7-9 and TRBJ2-1; 10 bases line up with TRBD2. The CDR3 length is 18 residues. Per germline, CDR1 SEHNR and CDR2 FQNEAQ (reference sequence). V shed 4 bases and J 7 bases; nucleotides not matched to a gene: 16.

This clonotype has more than one count but fewer than ten. The chain recombines TRBV5-5 with TRBJ2-5, with unresolved D. V lost 1 base, J lost 5 bases, and 12 bases lay in between. CDR1 is SGHKS, CDR2 YYEKEE, per germline (reference sequence). There are 14 residues in the CDR3. The CDR3 DNA is TGTGCCAGCAGCTTGACACCCGCCGGGGAGACCCAGTACTTC. Protein sequence: CASSLTPAGETQYF. Looking up the rest from reference TRBV5-5 and TRBJ2-5 gives the full variable domain: DAGVTQSPTHLIKTRGQQVTLRCSPISGHKSVSWYQQVLGQGPQFIFQYYEKEERGRGNFPDRFSARQFPNYSSELNVNALLLGDSALYLCASSLTPAGETQYFGPGTRLLVL.

V usage is TRBV5-1 and J usage is TRBJ1-2; the D gene is possibly TRBD1 (5 bases). V lost 0 bases and J lost 5, with 14 bases in between. Germline V gene data show CDR1 as SGHRS and CDR2 as YFSETQ. CDR3 length equals 15 residues. The CDR3 coding sequence is TGCGCCAGCAGCTTGGATTGGCAGGGCCGATATGGCTACACCTTC. This codes for CASSLDWQGRYGYTF.

This clonotype was seen only a few times. The rearrangement joins TRBV29-1 to TRBJ1-1; 7 bases map to TRBD1. Germline loops: CDR1 SQVTM, CDR2 ANQGSEA. CDR3 length: 11 residues. The V gene end was trimmed by 6 bases and the J gene end by 5 bases; junction bases not matched to a gene: 3. The CDR3 reads CSVRTGTEAFF. The DNA for the CDR3 is TGCAGCGTCCGGACAGGTACTGAAGCTTTCTTT. The full variable domain, completed using reference TRBV29-1 and TRBJ1-1, is SAVISQKPSRDICQRGTSLTIQCQVDSQVTMMFWYRQQPGQSLTLIATANQGSEATYESGFVIDKFPISRPNLTFSTLTVSNMSPEDSSIYLCSVRTGTEAFFGQGTRLTVV.

This clonotype appeared once. V is TRBV5-1 and J is TRBJ1-1, with D unclear. The CDR3 extends over 14 amino acids. V lost 0 bases and J 4 bases, leaving 10 bases between the germline ends. Germline CDR1 and CDR2: SGHRS and YFSETQ. CDR3 residues: CASSLAWIGTEAFF. DNA of the CDR3: TGCGCCAGCAGCTTGGCCTGGATTGGCACTGAAGCTTTCTTT.

The J gene is TRBJ2-7, the V gene TRBV5-1; 8 bases are shared with TRBD1. The CDR3 is 14 residues long. The V gene end was trimmed by 0 bases and the J gene end by 6 bases; junction bases not matched to a gene: 5. Germline values: CDR1 SGHRS, CDR2 YFSETQ. CDR3 protein: CASSLAATGGEQYF. Written as DNA, the CDR3 is TGCGCCAGCAGCTTGGCGGCTACAGGGGGCGAGCAGTACTTC.

The chain recombines TRBV7-9 with TRBJ1-4; maybe TRBD1 (6 bases). Trimming removed 5 bases at V and 5 bases at J, with 15 bases between. This CDR3 region has 15 residues. CDR1 is SEHNR and CDR2 is FQNEAQ in the germline V gene (reference sequence). The CDR3 DNA reads TGTGCCAGCAGCCCACCCGCACAGGGCAATGAAAAACTGTTTTTT. It codes for CASSPPAQGNEKLFF. Full variable domain (outside the CDR3, taken from reference TRBV7-9 and TRBJ1-4): DTGVSQNPRHKITKRGQNVTFRCDPISEHNRLYWYRQTLGQGPEFLTYFQNEAQLEKSRLLSDRFSAERPKGSFSTLEIQRTEQGDSAMYLCASSPPAQGNEKLFFGSGTQLSVL.

This clonotype was recorded many times. J is TRBJ2-1 and V is TRBV29-1, with a tentative D call TRBD2 (5 bases). The CDR3 has 12 residues. CDR1 and CDR2 from the germline V gene are SQVTM and ANQGSEA. V lost 7 bases and J lost 4, with 11 bases in between. As DNA, the CDR3 is TGCAGCGCCGGGGATCCTTACAATGAGCAGTTCTTC. Translated, it gives CSAGDPYNEQFF.

The chain combines TRBV7-2 with TRBJ1-2, with 9 bases that match TRBD1. The J segment lost 5 bases and the V segment lost 5 bases, leaving 6 bases of the junction unmatched. This CDR3 spans 14 amino acids. CDR1 SGHTA and CDR2 FQGNSA come from the germline V gene. In nucleotides, the CDR3 is TGTGCCAGCAGCAATAGTGGGACAGGGTATGGCTACACCTTC. Its translation is CASSNSGTGYGYTF.

V and J are TRBV12-3 or TRBV12-4 and TRBJ2-5; D may be TRBD1 or TRBD2 (5 bases each). The J call is doubtful: the DNA matches TRBJ2-7 better. The CDR3 spans 13 residues. For the CDR3, the DNA is TGTGCCAGCAGTTCCCGCTGGGGGAGCGAGCAGTACTTC. Protein: CASSSRWGSEQYF.

This clonotype was recorded many times. This chain links TRBV12-3 or TRBV12-4 with TRBJ2-7, with TRBD2 matching 9 bases. The CDR3 runs 13 residues. The ends lost 8 bases at V and 3 bases at J; junction bases unmatched: 5. CDR3 sequence (DNA): TGTGCCAGCCGCCTGACTAGCGGCTACGAGCAGTACTTC. Protein product: CASRLTSGYEQYF.

This clonotype was observed a few times. The chain combines TRBV9 with TRBJ2-5; 8 bases map to TRBD2. With V trimmed by 1 base and J by 4 bases, 3 bases remained unmatched. CDR1 is SGDLS and CDR2 is YYNGEE in the germline V gene. The CDR3 has 14 residues. The CDR3 sequence is CASSVTSGAETQYF. DNA of the CDR3: TGTGCCAGCAGCGTAACTAGCGGTGCAGAGACCCAGTACTTC.

V is TRBV7-3 and J is TRBJ2-1, with 7 bases fitting TRBD2. Trimming removed 4 bases from V and 15 bases from J; junction bases left unmatched: 9. CDR3 length: 12 amino acids. Germline CDR1 SGHTA, CDR2 FQGTGA. For the CDR3, the DNA is TGTGCCAGCAGCTCGAGGACTAGTTTGCTGTTCTTC. As protein: CASSSRTSLLFF.

The V gene is TRBV5-1, the J gene TRBJ2-7; TRBD1 might be the D (5 bases). The germline V and J ends were trimmed by 4 bases and 4 bases, with 12 bases remaining between them. In germline, CDR1 is SGHRS, CDR2 YFSETQ. The CDR3 is made up of 13 amino acids. This chain's CDR3 is CASSVPQGYEQYF. The CDR3 region has the DNA TGCGCCAGCAGCGTCCCCCAGGGATACGAGCAGTACTTC.

This clonotype was seen a handful of times. This chain joins TRBV29-1 and TRBJ2-1; maybe TRBD1 (8 bases). Trimming left V 7 bases short and J 6 bases short, with 19 bases between. CDR1 and CDR2 from the germline V gene are SQVTM and ANQGSEA. The CDR3 is made up of 14 amino acids. CDR3 sequence reads: CSGGQGGVGNEQFF. The CDR3 nucleotides are TGCAGCGGTGGACAGGGAGGGGTTGGCAATGAGCAGTTCTTC.

V is TRBV2 and J is TRBJ2-1, with a possible D match to TRBD2 (5 bases). Germline V CDR1 and CDR2: SNHLY, FYNNEI. The CDR3 extends over 13 amino acids. The germline V and J ends were trimmed by 5 bases and 4 bases, with 9 bases remaining between them. DNA for the CDR3: TGTGCCAGCAGTTATAGCGAGTACAATGAGCAGTTCTTC. It yields the protein CASSYSEYNEQFF.

Only one count was recorded for this clonotype. V gene TRBV6-2 or TRBV6-3 combines with J gene TRBJ2-2; 11 nucleotides agree with TRBD2. The CDR3 contains 17 residues. From germline, CDR1 is MNHEY and CDR2 SVGEGT. The V gene end was trimmed by 6 bases and the J gene end by 3 bases; junction bases not matched to a gene: 9. The DNA for the CDR3 is TGTGCCAGCAGGGGGGCTAGCGGGAGGCCCGACACCGGGGAGCTGTTTTTT. This gives the protein CASRGASGRPDTGELFF.